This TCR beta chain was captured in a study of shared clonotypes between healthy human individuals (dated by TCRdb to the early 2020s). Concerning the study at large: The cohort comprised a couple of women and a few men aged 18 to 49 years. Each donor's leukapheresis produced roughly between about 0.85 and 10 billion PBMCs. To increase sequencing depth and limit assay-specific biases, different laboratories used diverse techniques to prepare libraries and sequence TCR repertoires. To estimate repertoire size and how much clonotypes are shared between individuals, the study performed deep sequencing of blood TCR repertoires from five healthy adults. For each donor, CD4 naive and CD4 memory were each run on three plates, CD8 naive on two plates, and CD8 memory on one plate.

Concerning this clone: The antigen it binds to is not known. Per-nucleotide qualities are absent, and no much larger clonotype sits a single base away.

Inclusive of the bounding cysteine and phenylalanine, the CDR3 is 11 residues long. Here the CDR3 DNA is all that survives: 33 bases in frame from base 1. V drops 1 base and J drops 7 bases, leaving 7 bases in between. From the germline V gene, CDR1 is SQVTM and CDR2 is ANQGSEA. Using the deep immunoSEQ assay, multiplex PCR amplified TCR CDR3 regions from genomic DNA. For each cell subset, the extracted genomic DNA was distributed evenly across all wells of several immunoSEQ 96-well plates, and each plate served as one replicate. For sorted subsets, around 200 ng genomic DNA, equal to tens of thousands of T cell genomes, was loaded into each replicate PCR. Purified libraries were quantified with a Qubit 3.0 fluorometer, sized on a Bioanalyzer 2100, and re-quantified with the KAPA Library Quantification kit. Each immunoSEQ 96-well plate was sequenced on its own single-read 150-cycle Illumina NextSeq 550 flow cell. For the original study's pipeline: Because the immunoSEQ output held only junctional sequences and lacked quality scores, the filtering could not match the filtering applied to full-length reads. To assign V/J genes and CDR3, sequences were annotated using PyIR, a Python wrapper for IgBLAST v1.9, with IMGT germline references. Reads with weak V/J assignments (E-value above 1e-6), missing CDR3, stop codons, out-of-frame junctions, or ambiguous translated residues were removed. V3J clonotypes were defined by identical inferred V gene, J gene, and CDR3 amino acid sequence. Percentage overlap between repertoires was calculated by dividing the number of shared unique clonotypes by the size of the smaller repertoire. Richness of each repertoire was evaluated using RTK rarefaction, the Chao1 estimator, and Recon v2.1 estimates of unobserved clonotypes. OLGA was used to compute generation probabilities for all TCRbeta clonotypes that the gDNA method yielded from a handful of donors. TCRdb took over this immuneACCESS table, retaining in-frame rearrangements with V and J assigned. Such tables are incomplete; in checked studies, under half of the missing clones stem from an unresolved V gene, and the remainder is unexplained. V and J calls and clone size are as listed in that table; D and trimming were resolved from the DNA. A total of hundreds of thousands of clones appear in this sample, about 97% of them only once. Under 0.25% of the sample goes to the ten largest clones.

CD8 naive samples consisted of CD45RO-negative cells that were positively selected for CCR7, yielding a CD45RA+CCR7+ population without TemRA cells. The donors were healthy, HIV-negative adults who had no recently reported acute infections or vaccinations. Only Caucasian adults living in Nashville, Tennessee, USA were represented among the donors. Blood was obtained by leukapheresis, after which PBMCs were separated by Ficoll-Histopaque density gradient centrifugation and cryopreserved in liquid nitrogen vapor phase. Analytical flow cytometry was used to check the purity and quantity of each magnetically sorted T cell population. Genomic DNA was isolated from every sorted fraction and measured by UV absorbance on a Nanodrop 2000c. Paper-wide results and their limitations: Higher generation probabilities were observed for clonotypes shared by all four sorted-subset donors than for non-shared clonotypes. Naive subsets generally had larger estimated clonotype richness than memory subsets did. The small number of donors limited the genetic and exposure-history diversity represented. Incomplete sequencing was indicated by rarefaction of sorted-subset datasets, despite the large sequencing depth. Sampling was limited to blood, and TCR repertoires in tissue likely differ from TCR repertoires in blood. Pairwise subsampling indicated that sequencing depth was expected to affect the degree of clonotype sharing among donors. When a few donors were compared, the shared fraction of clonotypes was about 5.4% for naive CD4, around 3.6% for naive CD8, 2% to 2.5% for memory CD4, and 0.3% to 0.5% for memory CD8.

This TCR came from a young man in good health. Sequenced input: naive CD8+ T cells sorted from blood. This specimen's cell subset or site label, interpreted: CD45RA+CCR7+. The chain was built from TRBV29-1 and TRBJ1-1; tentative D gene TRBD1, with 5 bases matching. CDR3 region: CSVEGRGEAFF. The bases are TGCAGCGTTGAAGGGAGGGGTGAAGCTTTCTTT.